These T cell receptor beta chains were read from a single sample in a study of T cell changes during pregnancy in multiple sclerosis. TCRdb's copy holds only in-frame clones and misses some; the assay was immunoSEQ multiplex PCR. The data contain approximately 57,000 clones, 90% to 95% of them singletons. Here the sequenced sample was CD4+ T cells from peripheral blood mononuclear cells, taken in the second trimester of pregnancy. These receptors were collected from a female donor with multiple sclerosis, enrolled in a pregnancy study. CDR3s include the opening cysteine and the closing phenylalanine or tryptophan.

V gene: TRBV6-4; J gene: TRBJ1-1; CDR3 length: 17; CDR3 protein: CASSCREGMVRNTEAFF
V gene: TRBV6-1; J gene: TRBJ2-3; CDR3 length: 15; CDR3 protein: CASSLQRGITDTQYF
V gene: TRBV6-1; J gene: TRBJ2-7; CDR3 length: 16; CDR3 protein: CASSEAFGQGSYEQYF
V gene: TRBV7-6; J gene: TRBJ2-7; CDR3 length: 13; CDR3 protein: CASGPISAYEQYF
V gene: TRBV19; J gene: TRBJ1-4; CDR3 length: 15; CDR3 protein: CASTISPAANEKLFF
V gene: TRBV5-4; J gene: TRBJ2-5; CDR3 length: 14; CDR3 protein: CASSLLTGTETQYF
V gene: TRBV9; J gene: TRBJ2-2; CDR3 length: 18; CDR3 protein: CASSPREEAQGENGELFF
V gene: TRBV6-4; J gene: TRBJ2-2; CDR3 length: 15; CDR3 protein: CASSTGTGGTGELFF
V gene: TRBV7-9; J gene: TRBJ2-7; CDR3 length: 13; CDR3 protein: CASSLPGGYEQYF
V gene: TRBV11-2; J gene: TRBJ1-4; CDR3 length: 14; CDR3 protein: CASSVPGGSEKLFF
V gene: TRBV4-2; J gene: TRBJ2-2; CDR3 length: 15; CDR3 protein: CASSQVREVGGELFF
V gene: TRBV5-5; J gene: TRBJ1-3; CDR3 length: 16; CDR3 protein: CASSPQEGAKGNTIYF
V gene: TRBV30; J gene: TRBJ2-1; CDR3 length: 17; CDR3 protein: CAWAGGVYGTPYNEQFF
V gene: TRBV7-2; J gene: TRBJ1-1; CDR3 length: 15; CDR3 protein: CASSPSAGMNTEAFF
V gene: TRBV5-4; J gene: TRBJ1-2; CDR3 length: 14; CDR3 protein: CASSLRDRVYGYTF
V gene: TRBV5-4; J gene: TRBJ2-7; CDR3 length: 15; CDR3 protein: CASSYAVAGDYEQYF